This T cell receptor (beta chain) originates from a study of CD8+ T cells in alopecia areata. The CDR3 is 14 amino acids. Trimming at V came to 6 bases and at J to 2 bases, leaving 4 bases not matched to a gene. Germline V gene sequence: CDR1 MNHEY, CDR2 SVGAGI. RNA extraction and reverse transcription yielded cDNA as sequencing template. Sequencing was performed with immunoSEQ multiplex PCR; in TCRdb, only in-frame clones are kept and a portion is missing. The table lists around 200,000 clones, around 63% of them singletons, with more than 1.5% in the top ten. Punch biopsies of lesional scalp, plus peripheral blood, were taken from alopecia areata patients. From PBMCs, CD4+ and CD8+ T cells were sorted.

The chain has TRBV6-5 and TRBJ1-3, with TRBD1 matching over 7 bases. This TCR came from a human donor with alopecia areata. The source was CD4+ T cells sorted from blood, collected at week 0. CDR3 in amino acids: CASSFRGTGNTIYF. CDR3 coding DNA: TGTGCCAGCAGCTTCAGGGGGACTGGAAACACCATATATTTT.